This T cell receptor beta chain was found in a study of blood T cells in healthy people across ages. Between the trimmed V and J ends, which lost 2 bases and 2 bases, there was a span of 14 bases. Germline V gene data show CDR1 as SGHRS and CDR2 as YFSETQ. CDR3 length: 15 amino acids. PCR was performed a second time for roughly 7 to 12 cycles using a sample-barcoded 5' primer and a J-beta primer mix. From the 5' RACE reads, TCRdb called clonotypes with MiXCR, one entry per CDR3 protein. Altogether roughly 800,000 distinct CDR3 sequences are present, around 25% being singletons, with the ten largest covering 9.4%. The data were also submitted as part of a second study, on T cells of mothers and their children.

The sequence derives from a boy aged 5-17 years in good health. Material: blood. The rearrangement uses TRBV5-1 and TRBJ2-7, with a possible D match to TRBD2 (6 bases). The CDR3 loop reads CASSFSGAPTYEQYF. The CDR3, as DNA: TGCGCCAGCAGCTTTTCGGGAGCTCCGACCTACGAGCAGTACTTC.